The 23 T cell receptor beta chains below were found in one sample sequenced in a study of T cells after yellow fever vaccination. TCRdb recomputed calls from the 5' RACE reads with MiXCR, one row per CDR3 protein. The sample holds 25,000 to 40,000 distinct CDR3 sequences; approximately 7% are singletons and the top ten take about 20%. Material: PBMCs, either bulk or a sorted T-cell subset (CD4+, CD8+, memory, or dextramer-sorted; not recorded which), obtained on the day of the first yellow fever vaccination. Receptor source: a man between 18 and 29 years old who received the YFV17D yellow fever vaccine.

This clonotype was found many times. V usage is TRBV5-1 and J usage is TRBJ2-2; TRBD1 aligns across 9 bases. Germline lookup yields CDR1 SGHRS and CDR2 YFSETQ. There are 15 residues in the CDR3. J gave up 7 bases and V 4 bases, and 8 bases lay outside the gene matches. CDR3 protein: CASSVGQGGIGELFF. The CDR3 DNA follows: TGCGCCAGCAGCGTGGGACAGGGAGGGATCGGGGAGCTGTTTTTT.

This clonotype was picked up many times. The rearrangement uses TRBV10-3 and TRBJ1-2, with 8 bases aligning to TRBD1. There are 13 residues in the CDR3. V shed 10 bases and J 0 bases; nucleotides not matched to a gene: 4. Germline-derived CDR1 and CDR2 are ENHRY and SYGVKD. The CDR3 protein is CATGTGANYGYTF. The CDR3 nucleotides are TGTGCCACGGGGACAGGCGCTAACTATGGCTACACCTTC.

By share, this clonotype ranks as medium-sized. The chain couples TRBV12-3 or TRBV12-4 to TRBJ2-3, with 8 bases aligning to TRBD2. The CDR3 runs to 14 residues. With 3 bases clipped from V and 5 bases from J, the junction kept 4 bases outside the gene matches. CDR3 nucleotide sequence: TGTGCCAGCAGTTTCGGGGGGGCCGGAGATACGCAGTATTTT. Translated: CASSFGGAGDTQYF.

This clonotype was seen a few times. This chain uses TRBV4-1 with TRBJ2-2; no reliable D call. V lost 3 bases and J 6 bases, leaving 8 bases between the germline ends. Germline V gene sequence: CDR1 MGHRA, CDR2 YSYEKL. The CDR3 loop spans 13 amino acids. The chain's CDR3 is CASSQLFPGELFF. The CDR3 nucleotides read TGCGCCAGCAGCCAGTTATTTCCCGGGGAGCTGTTTTTT.

As concerns this clonotype: Germline and junction disagree at one end, which may indicate a read error. The chain uses TRBV6-1 and TRBJ2-6, with D possibly being TRBD2 (6 bases). The CDR3 is 19 residues long. The germline V gene encodes CDR1 MNHNS and CDR2 SASEGT. The CDR3 here is CAGSPTTFAGISGANVLTF. The CDR3 nucleotides are TGTGCCGGCAGTCCCACGACTTTCGCGGGGATCTCTGGGGCCAACGTCCTGACTTTC.

Comment on this clonotype: A much larger clone differs from this one at a single base, so this may be a read error. The V and J genes are TRBV5-1 and TRBJ2-3, with D perhaps TRBD2 (5 bases). The germline gives CDR1 SGHRS, CDR2 YFSETQ. Trimming left V 4 bases short and J 2 bases short, with 17 bases between. The CDR3 is 16 residues long. CDR3 sequence (DNA): TGCGCCAGCAGCCTTGAGGGTCCAGCAGTCACAGATACGCAGTATTTT. Its translation is CASSLEGPAVTDTQYF.

This clonotype was counted many times. The rearrangement joins TRBV7-2 to TRBJ2-7; no clear D gene. This CDR3 is built from 12 residues. V was cut by 4 bases and J by 5 bases, with 9 bases left in between. Germline CDR1 reads SGHTA; CDR2 reads FQGNSA. The CDR3 coding sequence is TGTGCCAGCAGCTCCGGGTTTGACGAGCAGTACTTC. Protein product: CASSSGFDEQYF.

This clonotype came up many times. The chain uses TRBV6-5 and TRBJ2-7; 7 bases are shared with TRBD2. Germline values: CDR1 MNHEY, CDR2 SVGAGI. The CDR3 is 13 residues long. J was trimmed by 0 bases and V by 8 bases; bases with no gene match: 4. The CDR3 sequence: CASGRASSYEQYV. The CDR3 DNA reads TGTGCCAGCGGGAGGGCTAGCTCCTACGAGCAGTACGTC.

This clonotype was counted at least ten times. The chain employs TRBV18 and TRBJ2-5; 10 bases map to TRBD1. The trim removed 5 bases at V and 5 bases at J, leaving 8 bases unmatched. In germline, CDR1 is KGHSH, CDR2 LQKENI. The CDR3 sequence is 15 residues long. The CDR3 here is CASSESTGGRETQYF. The CDR3 DNA follows: TGTGCCAGCTCAGAATCGACAGGGGGCAGGGAGACCCAGTACTTC.

This clonotype was picked up many times. The V gene is TRBV12-3 or TRBV12-4, the J gene TRBJ2-5; D remains unclear. The CDR3 sequence is 18 residues long. Between the trimmed V and J ends, which lost 8 bases and 2 bases, there was a span of 27 bases. The CDR3 DNA follows: TGTGCCAGCTCAGTTTCGGTAGTTCCGAGAGCTATACAAGAGACCCAGTACTTC. This translates into CASSVSVVPRAIQETQYF.

This clonotype was detected ten times or more. This chain uses TRBV3-1 with TRBJ1-4; D is unclear. The V gene lost 1 base and the J gene lost 5 bases, with 11 bases spanning the gap. Germline-derived CDR1 and CDR2 are LGHDT and YNNKEL (reference sequence). The CDR3 is 15 amino acids. Here the CDR3 DNA reads TGTGCCAGCAGCCAAGGGGTAGGGCGGAATGAAAAACTGTTTTTT. Its translation: CASSQGVGRNEKLFF.

This clonotype was found many times. The rearrangement joins TRBV7-8 to TRBJ2-7; D may match TRBD1 or TRBD2 (5 bases each). The CDR3 covers 16 residues. Trimming pared 1 base from V and 3 bases from J, leaving 16 bases between. The germline CDR1 and CDR2 sequences are SGHVS and FQNEAQ. This CDR3 reads CASSLGVRGVNYEQYF. In DNA, the CDR3 is TGTGCCAGCAGCTTAGGGGTACGAGGGGTAAACTACGAGCAGTACTTC.

This clonotype has a count of ten or more. The CDR3 sequence is CASSEEGGGAVTEAFF. CDR3 coding DNA: TGTGCCAGCAGTGAAGAGGGAGGGGGCGCAGTCACTGAAGCTTTCTTT. The gene calls are TRBV6-1 and TRBJ1-1, with TRBD1 matching over 7 bases. The CDR3 loop spans 16 amino acids. After removal of 1 base from V and 4 bases from J, the junction contained 9 bases not matched to a gene. CDR1 and CDR2 (germline): MNHNS, SASEGT.

In its sample, this clonotype was seen many times. The genes are TRBV7-6 and TRBJ2-7; perhaps TRBD2 as D (7 bases). Germline lookup yields CDR1 SGHVS and CDR2 FNYEAQ. This CDR3 contains 15 residues. Trimming removed 1 base at V and 3 bases at J, with 13 bases between. CDR3 loop: CASSLGAGALYEQYF. The DNA of the CDR3 is TGTGCCAGCAGCTTAGGTGCGGGGGCCCTCTACGAGCAGTACTTC.

Many counts were recorded for this clonotype. CDR3 bases: TGTGCCAGCAGCTTAGTGGATAGCAATCAGCCCCAGCATTTT. It is translated as CASSLVDSNQPQHF. The chain carries TRBV7-9 and TRBJ1-5; unclear D gene. Trimming pared 1 base from V and 0 bases from J, leaving 4 bases between. The CDR3 totals 14 residues. The germline V gene has CDR1 SEHNR and CDR2 FQNEAQ (reference sequence). Full variable domain (rest looked up from reference TRBV7-9 and TRBJ1-5): DTGVSQNPRHKITKRGQNVTFRCDPISEHNRLYWYRQTLGQGPEFLTYFQNEAQLEKSRLLSDRFSAERPKGSFSTLEIQRTEQGDSAMYLCASSLVDSNQPQHFGDGTRLSIL.

The table lists this clonotype with many counts. The rearrangement links TRBV11-2 to TRBJ2-5; D gene ambiguous. The CDR3 has 13 residues. Trimming shortened V by 0 bases and J by 4 bases, and 6 bases separated the two germline ends. Germline V lookup: CDR1 SGHAT, CDR2 FQNNGV. This chain's CDR3 is CASSLDLVETQYF. CDR3 sequence (DNA): TGTGCCAGCAGCTTAGATCTTGTAGAGACCCAGTACTTC.

This clonotype was observed at least ten times. The chain joins TRBV7-7 to TRBJ2-7, with 10 bases aligning to TRBD1. Trimming cost V 6 bases and J 6 bases; bases outside gene matches: 11. This CDR3 spans 15 amino acids. The V gene's germline CDR1 is SSHAT and CDR2 FNYEAQ (reference sequence). CDR3 nucleotide sequence: TGTGCCAGCAGTCAGACAGGGGGCGCGACCAGCGAGCAGTACTTC. This encodes CASSQTGGATSEQYF.

V is TRBV12-3 or TRBV12-4 and J is TRBJ1-1, with no clear D. V lost 0 bases and J 9 bases, leaving 14 bases between the germline ends. This CDR3 is built from 14 residues. The CDR3, as DNA: TGTGCCAGCAGTTTAGCCTCGTCTATAAACCAAGCTTTCTTT. It yields the protein CASSLASSINQAFF.

This clonotype was recorded at least ten times. The rearrangement joins TRBV19 to TRBJ2-7, with TRBD2 matching 7 bases. Germline CDR1 is LNHDA and CDR2 is SQIVND (reference sequence). Germline trimming cut 7 bases from V and 0 bases from J; bases unmatched to any gene: 3. This CDR3 spans 13 amino acids. The CDR3 DNA sequence: TGTGCCAGTAACGGGGGGAACTCCTACGAGCAGTACTTC. Amino acid sequence: CASNGGNSYEQYF. Complete variable domain (other parts from reference TRBV19 and TRBJ2-7): DGGITQSPKYLFRKEGQNVTLSCEQNLNHDAMYWYRQDPGQGLRLIYYSQIVNDFQKGDIAEGYSVSREKKESFPLTVTSAQKNPTAFYLCASNGGNSYEQYFGPGTRLTVT.

This clonotype was counted many times. The genes are TRBV25-1 and TRBJ2-1; D uncertain. Germline CDR1 is MGHDK and CDR2 is SYGVNS. The CDR3 is 11 amino acids. With 4 bases removed from V and 6 bases from J, the gap between germline ends came to 4 bases. Here the CDR3 reads CASSGANEQFF. Written as DNA, the CDR3 is TGTGCCAGCAGTGGGGCCAATGAGCAGTTCTTC.

This clonotype has ten or more counts. The chain has TRBV27 and TRBJ2-1; 16 nucleotides agree with TRBD2. Germline CDR1 MNHEY, CDR2 SMNVEV (reference sequence). V was clipped by 0 bases and J by 12 bases; unmatched bases: 8. This CDR3 region has 17 residues. CDR3: CASSLSGLAGGLFAQFF. CDR3 bases: TGTGCCAGCAGTTTATCGGGACTAGCGGGGGGGCTGTTTGCGCAGTTCTTC.

This clonotype was recorded many times. The genes are TRBV25-1 and TRBJ2-7; 9 bases line up with TRBD1. CDR1 and CDR2 (germline): MGHDK, SYGVNS. The CDR3 covers 14 residues. Trimming cost V 4 bases and J 4 bases; bases outside gene matches: 5. Here the CDR3 DNA reads TGTGCCAGCAGTGCAGGACAGGGGTGGTACGAGCAGTACTTC. The encoded protein is CASSAGQGWYEQYF.

This clonotype was recorded at least ten times. The gene calls are TRBV7-2 and TRBJ2-1; 8 bases map to TRBD1. Trimming took 6 bases from V and 6 from J; bases not matched to a gene: 4. CDR1 and CDR2 (germline): SGHTA, FQGNSA. The CDR3 is 13 residues long. DNA for the CDR3: TGTGCCAGCAGTTCAACAGGGGGCAATGAGCAGTTCTTC. Translating gives CASSSTGGNEQFF.